These 26 T cell receptor beta chains came from one sample sequenced in a study of cytomegalovirus exposure and HLA in healthy donors. Primers included in the PCR were 60 Vbeta and 13 Jbeta primers. The repertoire was sequenced with immunoSEQ multiplex PCR; TCRdb's copy has only in-frame clones and lacks some. This table holds 150,000 to 200,000 clones, around 80% found once. Sequenced sample: PBMCs. The receptors come from a woman in her late teens or twenties in good health and CMV-seropositive.

The chain carries TRBV2 and TRBJ1-6; 8 bases are shared with TRBD1. CDR1 and CDR2 (germline): SNHLY, FYNNEI. Unmatched junction bases numbered 12, after V lost 10 bases and J lost 1 base. CDR3 size: 17 residues. CDR3 residues: CATQPGQGSSYNSPLHF. As DNA, the CDR3 is TGTGCCACCCAACCTGGACAGGGCAGTTCCTATAATTCACCCCTCCACTTT.

The chain is built from TRBV6-1 and TRBJ2-1, with D possibly TRBD1 on 6 matching bases. This CDR3 contains 15 residues. Trimming stripped 7 bases from V and 3 bases from J, with 16 bases between. The germline gives CDR1 MNHNS, CDR2 SASEGT. In DNA, the CDR3 is TGTGCCAGCACTCCAGGGGCGACATACTACAATGAGCAGTTCTTC. It specifies CASTPGATYYNEQFF.

This clone was seen a handful of times. The chain carries TRBV19 and TRBJ2-2; D perhaps matches TRBD2 (7 bases). This CDR3 comprises 15 residues. Germline lookup yields CDR1 LNHDA and CDR2 SQIVND (reference sequence). V lost 6 bases to trimming and J lost 5 bases, with 16 bases between them. The CDR3 sequence: CASRGGGGATGELFF. The CDR3 nucleotides are TGTGCCAGTAGGGGAGGAGGGGGGGCGACCGGGGAGCTGTTTTTT.

DNA of the CDR3: TGTGCCAGCAGCCCCGGGTTTGGCTACAATGAGCAGTTCTTC. Translated: CASSPGFGYNEQFF. V gene TRBV7-3 combines with J gene TRBJ2-1; D remains unclear. This CDR3 region has 14 residues. Germline V gene lookup returns CDR1 SGHTA and CDR2 FQGTGA. The germline V and J ends were trimmed by 5 bases and 3 bases, with 11 bases remaining between them.

The table lists this clone with a few counts. V and J are TRBV5-1 and TRBJ2-3, with 14 nucleotides matching TRBD2. The CDR3 has 16 amino acids. Germline V gene data show CDR1 as SGHRS and CDR2 as YFSETQ. V lost 3 bases to trimming and J lost 2 bases; unmatched junction nucleotides: 2. CDR3 region: CASSSGLAGATDTQYF. The CDR3, as DNA: TGCGCCAGCAGCTCGGGACTAGCGGGGGCCACAGATACGCAGTATTTT.

This rearrangement joins TRBV7-2 to TRBJ2-5; 10 positions agree with TRBD2. Germline assignment: CDR1 SGHTA and CDR2 FQGNSA. The trim removed 3 bases at V and 4 bases at J, leaving 11 bases unmatched. The CDR3 is 17 amino acids. In DNA form, the CDR3 reads TGTGCCAGCAGCTTCAGCGGGGGGGCGGTTTCGTCAGAGACCCAGTACTTC. It specifies CASSFSGGAVSSETQYF.

The chain joins TRBV30 to TRBJ2-3; perhaps TRBD2 as D (6 bases). This CDR3 is built from 12 residues. The V gene lost 5 bases and the J gene lost 11 bases, with 17 bases spanning the gap. Germline values: CDR1 GTSNPN, CDR2 SVGIG (reference sequence). The DNA of the CDR3 is TGTGCCTGGGGGATGACTAGTGTTATGCAGTATTTT. This translates into CAWGMTSVMQYF.

This chain connects TRBV7-2 to TRBJ1-1, with TRBD1 as a possible D gene (5 bases). The CDR3 runs 12 residues. CDR1 and CDR2 from the germline V gene are SGHTA and FQGNSA. V was trimmed by 0 bases and J by 8 bases, leaving 7 bases between them. CDR3 region: CASSLAPGEAFF. The CDR3 DNA follows: TGTGCCAGCAGCTTAGCCCCAGGGGAAGCTTTCTTT.

The chain has TRBV7-2 and TRBJ2-3, with TRBD1 identical over 8 bases. Germline V CDR1 and CDR2: SGHTA, FQGNSA. V shed 1 base and J 6 bases; nucleotides not matched to a gene: 3. The CDR3 extends over 14 amino acids. The CDR3 reads CASSLGRGLDTQYF. The CDR3, as DNA: TGTGCCAGCAGCTTAGGCAGGGGGCTTGATACGCAGTATTTT.

CDR3 DNA sequence: TGTGCCAGTCACCAGGGTCCCAACTATGGCTACACCTTC. It specifies CASHQGPNYGYTF. The chain employs TRBV6-6 and TRBJ1-2; possibly TRBD1 for D (5 bases). V was cut by 9 bases and J by 2 bases, with 13 bases left in between. The CDR3 runs to 13 residues. Germline V lookup: CDR1 MNHNY, CDR2 SVGAGI (reference sequence).

This rearrangement joins TRBV27 to TRBJ2-7, with 8 bases fitting TRBD1. V lost 6 bases to trimming and J lost 2 bases; unmatched junction nucleotides: 6. The CDR3 spans 14 residues. Looked up from germline, CDR1 is MNHEY and CDR2 is SMNVEV (reference sequence). The CDR3 here is CASRRNRGTYEQYF. DNA for the CDR3: TGTGCCAGCAGACGAAACAGGGGGACCTACGAGCAGTACTTC.

The gene calls are TRBV2 and TRBJ2-7; D is possibly TRBD1 (6 bases). The V end was cut by 6 bases, the J end by 4 bases, with 16 bases between. Germline-derived CDR1 and CDR2 are SNHLY and FYNNEI. The CDR3 sequence is 14 residues long. This CDR3 is CASRDPTGSYEQYF. As DNA, the CDR3 is TGTGCCAGCAGGGACCCTACAGGGTCTTACGAGCAGTACTTC.

The chain combines TRBV7-3 with TRBJ1-6; no firm D call. Germline CDR1 and CDR2: SGHTA and FQGTGA. Trimming cost V 2 bases and J 10 bases, with 12 bases left between them. The length of the CDR3 is 14 residues. The CDR3 DNA reads as TGTGCCAGCAGCTTAGAGGGAGTGAGATCACCCCTCCACTTT. Its translation is CASSLEGVRSPLHF.

The V call is TRBV7-9, the J call TRBJ2-1; no reliable D call. V shed 5 bases and J shed 3 bases, with 11 bases lying between them. Germline CDR1 is SEHNR and CDR2 is FQNEAQ (reference sequence). CDR3 size: 14 residues. CDR3 in amino acids: CASSPLEVYNEQFF. The CDR3 region has the DNA TGTGCCAGCAGCCCCCTTGAGGTCTACAATGAGCAGTTCTTC.

This chain links TRBV28 with TRBJ1-1; unclear D gene. Between the trimmed V and J ends, which lost 3 bases and 5 bases, there was a span of 10 bases. Germline V gene lookup returns CDR1 MDHEN and CDR2 SYDVKM. This CDR3 has 13 residues. The DNA of the CDR3 is TGTGCCAGCAGTTTTTACGCAGTAACTGAAGCTTTCTTT. This encodes CASSFYAVTEAFF.

The chain recombines TRBV9 with TRBJ2-3; D possibly corresponds to TRBD2 (5 bases). The V end was cut by 4 bases, the J end by 1 base, with 10 bases between. The germline gives CDR1 SGDLS, CDR2 YYNGEE. The CDR3 runs 14 residues. CDR3 DNA: TGTGCCAGCAGCCAAGGACTTCGCACAGATACGCAGTATTTT. Its protein is CASSQGLRTDTQYF.

This chain connects TRBV5-4 to TRBJ1-3; D gene uncertain. The CDR3 has 13 residues. Germline CDR1 reads SGHNT; CDR2 reads YYREEE (reference sequence). V gave up 4 bases and J gave up 4 bases, with 9 bases separating them. The DNA of the CDR3 is TGTGCCAGCAGCGATTTACAGGGAAACACCATATATTTT. It specifies CASSDLQGNTIYF. Variable domain in full (rest from reference TRBV5-4 and TRBJ1-3): ETGVTQSPTHLIKTRGQQVTLRCSSQSGHNTVSWYQQALGQGPQFIFQYYREEENGRGNFPPRFSGLQFPNYSSELNVNALELDDSALYLCASSDLQGNTIYFGEGSWLTVV.

This sequence joins TRBV5-1 and TRBJ1-4; 7 bases align to TRBD1. J lost 7 bases, V lost 4 bases, and 4 bases had no gene match. From germline, CDR1 is SGHRS and CDR2 YFSETQ. The CDR3 loop spans 13 amino acids. CDR3 region: CASSETGFEKLFF. DNA of the CDR3: TGCGCCAGCAGCGAGACAGGGTTTGAAAAACTGTTTTTT.

This rearrangement joins TRBV6-6 to TRBJ1-2; D perhaps matches TRBD1 (6 bases). The CDR3 sequence is 14 residues long. The V end was cut by 6 bases, the J end by 5 bases, with 16 bases between. From germline, CDR1 is MNHNY and CDR2 SVGAGI (reference sequence). CDR3 sequence: CASRTRQENYGYTF. The CDR3 DNA is TGTGCCAGCAGAACACGACAGGAGAATTATGGCTACACCTTC.

The count of this clone is one. The chain recombines TRBV7-3 with TRBJ2-1, with D maybe TRBD2 (5 bases). The CDR3 consists of 15 residues. In germline, CDR1 is SGHTA, CDR2 FQGTGA. V gave up 0 bases and J gave up 2 bases, with 8 bases separating them. CDR3 nucleotides: TGTGCCAGCAGCTTAACCCGGGGTCCCTACAATGAGCAGTTCTTC. Its protein product is CASSLTRGPYNEQFF.

V usage is TRBV7-7 and J usage is TRBJ2-2; TRBD1 aligns across 12 bases. There are 16 residues in the CDR3. V shed 5 bases and J 3 bases; nucleotides not matched to a gene: 4. Germline V gene data show CDR1 as SSHAT and CDR2 as FNYEAQ (reference sequence). The CDR3 loop reads CASSRGQGADTGELFF. The CDR3 DNA follows: TGTGCCAGCAGCAGGGGACAGGGGGCGGACACCGGGGAGCTGTTTTTT. The whole variable domain, filled in from reference TRBV7-7 and TRBJ2-2, reads GAGVSQSPRYKVTKRGQDVTLRCDPISSHATLYWYQQALGQGPEFLTYFNYEAQPDKSGLPSDRFSAERPEGSISTLTIQRTEQRDSAMYRCASSRGQGADTGELFFGEGSRLTVL.

The CDR3 DNA is TGCGCCAGCAGCCAAGTGTTAGCGGGGGCGGGTGAGCAGTTCTTC. Amino acid sequence: CASSQVLAGAGEQFF. The genes are TRBV4-1 and TRBJ2-1; 9 nucleotides align to TRBD2. Germline V CDR1 and CDR2: MGHRA, YSYEKL. The CDR3 consists of 15 residues. The V gene end was trimmed by 1 base and the J gene end by 9 bases; junction bases not matched to a gene: 7.

The chain joins TRBV7-9 to TRBJ2-7; 7 bases match TRBD1. This CDR3 is 15 amino acids long. Germline trimming cut 5 bases from V and 7 bases from J; bases unmatched to any gene: 14. Germline V gene lookup returns CDR1 SEHNR and CDR2 FQNEAQ (reference sequence). This CDR3 reads CASSLQLGQDWEQYF. DNA for the CDR3: TGTGCCAGCAGCCTTCAACTTGGACAGGATTGGGAGCAGTACTTC. The variable domain in full, with the rest retrieved from reference TRBV7-9 and TRBJ2-7, is DTGVSQNPRHKITKRGQNVTFRCDPISEHNRLYWYRQTLGQGPEFLTYFQNEAQLEKSRLLSDRFSAERPKGSFSTLEIQRTEQGDSAMYLCASSLQLGQDWEQYFGPGTRLTVT.

The sample holds one count of this clone. This chain uses TRBV4-3 with TRBJ1-1, with 9 bases fitting TRBD1. The CDR3 totals 18 residues. CDR1 is LGHNA, CDR2 YSLEER, per germline. Unmatched junction bases numbered 11, after V lost 3 bases and J lost 0 bases. The CDR3 loop reads CASSQGYRGRILNTEAFF. The CDR3 region has the DNA TGCGCCAGCAGCCAGGGGTACAGGGGGCGTATACTGAACACTGAAGCTTTCTTT.

This clone was observed a few times. As DNA, the CDR3 is TGTGCCAGCAGCTTACGCCTTAGGGAGGGAAATGGCTACACCTTC. Translating it yields CASSLRLREGNGYTF. The V gene is TRBV7-2, the J gene TRBJ1-2, with D unclear. This CDR3 is built from 15 residues. Per germline, CDR1 SGHTA and CDR2 FQGNSA. V was cut by 2 bases and J by 6 bases, with 16 bases left in between. The entire variable domain, with the rest obtained from reference TRBV7-2 and TRBJ1-2, is as follows: GAGVSQSPSNKVTEKGKDVELRCDPISGHTALYWYRQSLGQGLEFLIYFQGNSAPDKSGLPSDRFSAERTGGSVSTLTIQRTQQEDSAVYLCASSLRLREGNGYTFGSGTRLTVV.

V is TRBV4-1 and J is TRBJ1-5, with 7 bases lining up with TRBD1. Per germline, CDR1 MGHRA and CDR2 YSYEKL. The V gene end was trimmed by 1 base and the J gene end by 4 bases; junction bases not matched to a gene: 4. This CDR3 region has 15 residues. CDR3 loop: CASSQATGVNQPQHF. CDR3 nucleotides: TGCGCCAGCAGCCAAGCAACAGGGGTTAATCAGCCCCAGCATTTT.